This T cell receptor (beta chain) comes out of a study of beta chain features in type 1 diabetes. Whole-study results and caveats: Shorter TCRB CDR3s, moderately but significantly so, were found in Type 1 diabetes patients in all four CD4+ subsets. Researchers cautioned that cDNA sequencing could over-represent cells with high TCR expression. The naive, central memory and Treg TCRB repertoires showed an apparent similarity that was greater among patients than among healthy donors.

V lost 6 bases to trimming and J lost 10 bases; unmatched junction nucleotides: 8. CDR1 is KGHSH, CDR2 LQKENI, per germline. CDR3 length: 14 amino acids. The investigators reverse transcribed all of the isolated RNA, so they sequenced expressed TCRB transcripts. Repertoires were generated with immunoSEQ multiplex PCR, while TCRdb's copy carries only in-frame clones and drops some. The repertoire holds under 200,000 clones, with around 8.3% as singletons. CD4+ naive, central memory, regulatory and stem cell-like memory cells were sorted via CD45RO/CCR7/CD25/CD127/CD95/CD27. Comment on this clone: Its specificity is unknown.

Sequences were obtained from central memory CD4+ T cells from blood. This chain uses TRBV18 with TRBJ1-6; the match to TRBD1 covers 8 bases. The sequence derives from a woman in her late teens or twenties with type 1 diabetes. CDR3 loop: CASSPTGEGSPLHF. In nucleotides, the CDR3 is TGTGCCAGCTCCCCGACAGGGGAAGGGTCACCCCTCCACTTT.